These 25 T cell receptor beta chains were sequenced from one sample in a study of blood T cell repertoires in COVID-19. Here immunoSEQ multiplex PCR was the method, and the copy in TCRdb shows in-frame clones only, minus some. The sample has roughly 80,000 clones, approximately 82% seen once; the top ten hold roughly 9%. The sequenced sample consisted of peripheral blood. The source of these receptors is a human donor in a cohort sampled during active COVID-19.

In nucleotides, the CDR3 is TGTGCCAGCAGTTACTCGCGGTCCCCGGGGGAGCAGTACTTC. Its translation: CASSYSRSPGEQYF. The chain uses TRBV6-2 or TRBV6-3 and TRBJ2-7; D may be TRBD2 (5 bases). The CDR3 has 14 residues. CDR1 and CDR2 (germline): MNHEY, SVGEGT. The V end lost 0 bases, the J end lost 7 bases, and 13 bases lay between the germline ends.

This clone has a handful of counts. The chain links TRBV28 to TRBJ1-5; TRBD1 agrees at 9 bases. Germline V gives CDR1 MDHEN, CDR2 SYDVKM. The V gene end was trimmed by 4 bases and the J gene end by 3 bases; junction bases not matched to a gene: 7. The CDR3 is made up of 16 amino acids. The CDR3 sequence is CASSSPGQGYNQPQHF. For the CDR3, the DNA is TGTGCCAGCAGTTCTCCGGGACAGGGATACAATCAGCCCCAGCATTTT.

The rearrangement uses TRBV7-9 and TRBJ2-7; D remains unclear. Germline CDR1 and CDR2: SEHNR and FQNEAQ (reference sequence). Trimming shortened V by 5 bases and J by 0 bases, and 8 bases separated the two germline ends. CDR3 size: 13 residues. In DNA form, the CDR3 reads TGTGCCAGCAGCGCGGTTTTCTCCTACGAGCAGTACTTC. Protein: CASSAVFSYEQYF. The variable domain in full, completed from reference TRBV7-9 and TRBJ2-7, reads DTGVSQNPRHKITKRGQNVTFRCDPISEHNRLYWYRQTLGQGPEFLTYFQNEAQLEKSRLLSDRFSAERPKGSFSTLEIQRTEQGDSAMYLCASSAVFSYEQYFGPGTRLTVT.

J is TRBJ2-3 and V is TRBV7-2, with D possibly TRBD1 on 5 matching bases. The CDR3 spans 14 residues. The germline V gene has CDR1 SGHTA and CDR2 FQGNSA. Trimming left V 1 base short and J 3 bases short, with 8 bases between. The CDR3 region has the DNA TGTGCCAGCAGCTTAGGGGGCCAGACAGATACGCAGTATTTT. Protein sequence: CASSLGGQTDTQYF.

The chain recombines TRBV6-9 with TRBJ2-7; unclear D gene. The germline CDR1 and CDR2 sequences are MNHGY and SVAAGI. Between the trimmed V and J ends, which lost 4 bases and 2 bases, there was a span of 9 bases. CDR3 size: 13 residues. For the CDR3, the DNA is TGTGCCAGCAGTTTTCCCAGTGCCTACGAGCAGTACTTC. It yields the protein CASSFPSAYEQYF.

The CDR3 sequence is CASSLETSGMGTDTQYF. In nucleotides, the CDR3 is TGTGCCAGCAGCTTAGAGACTAGCGGGATGGGCACAGATACGCAGTATTTT. J is TRBJ2-3 and V is TRBV11-2, with 11 bases fitting TRBD2. The CDR3 is 17 residues long. V lost 0 bases, J lost 1 base, and 3 bases stayed unmatched. The germline CDR1 and CDR2 sequences are SGHAT and FQNNGV.

V and J are TRBV7-3 and TRBJ1-1; D is perhaps TRBD1 (5 bases). V gave up 5 bases and J gave up 4 bases, with 11 bases separating them. Germline CDR1 is SGHTA and CDR2 is FQGTGA. This CDR3 is built from 13 residues. The CDR3 sequence is CASSLGVSTEAFF. The CDR3 DNA follows: TGTGCCAGCAGCCTAGGGGTAAGCACTGAAGCTTTCTTT.

The table lists this clone with a few counts. The J gene is TRBJ2-7, the V gene TRBV12-5, with D perhaps TRBD1 (6 bases). Germline V CDR1 and CDR2: LGHNT, FRNRAP. This CDR3 spans 13 amino acids. V lost 6 bases and J 2 bases, leaving 11 bases between the germline ends. Written as DNA, the CDR3 is TGTGCTAGTGGAAGGGACACTGCCTACGAGCAGTACTTC. Protein product: CASGRDTAYEQYF.

The chain carries TRBV11-3 and TRBJ2-2, with TRBD1 identical over 8 bases. CDR1 SGHNT and CDR2 YENEEA come from the germline V gene. CDR3 size: 17 residues. J was trimmed by 2 bases and V by 5 bases; bases with no gene match: 10. The DNA for the CDR3 is TGTGCCAGCAGCCCTCGTGGACAGGGTACCAACACCGGGGAGCTGTTTTTT. Its translation is CASSPRGQGTNTGELFF.

The count of this clone is one. The rearrangement joins TRBV2 to TRBJ2-7, with TRBD2 matching over 10 bases. V gave up 6 bases and J gave up 1 base; unmatched junction bases: 18. The germline CDR1 and CDR2 sequences are SNHLY and FYNNEI. This CDR3 has 19 amino acids. This CDR3 reads CASSLGRSGRIKISYEQYF. The CDR3 DNA is TGTGCCAGCAGCCTTGGGCGTAGCGGGAGGATAAAAATTTCCTACGAGCAGTACTTC.

The rearrangement uses TRBV11-2 and TRBJ1-1, with 10 nucleotides matching TRBD1. CDR1 and CDR2 from the germline V gene are SGHAT and FQNNGV. The ends lost 5 bases at V and 4 bases at J; junction bases unmatched: 1. The CDR3 has 13 residues. The CDR3 bases are TGTGCCAGCAGCCGGGACAGGGGCACTGAAGCTTTCTTT. Its protein is CASSRDRGTEAFF.

The rearrangement joins TRBV28 to TRBJ2-5; the match to TRBD2 covers 8 bases. The germline V gene has CDR1 MDHEN and CDR2 SYDVKM. This CDR3 has 14 residues. J lost 2 bases, V lost 8 bases, and 7 bases had no gene match. The CDR3 loop reads CASYAGGRQETQYF. The CDR3, as DNA: TGTGCCAGCTATGCGGGGGGTAGGCAAGAGACCCAGTACTTC.

Here the CDR3 DNA reads TGTGCTAGTGGCTCATACCAGGGAGGCACCGGGGAGCTGTTTTTT. Amino acid sequence: CASGSYQGGTGELFF. The V gene is TRBV12-5, the J gene TRBJ2-2; weak D call: TRBD2 (6 bases). Germline-derived CDR1 and CDR2 are LGHNT and FRNRAP. V dropped 6 bases and J dropped 4 bases, with 15 bases sitting between them. The CDR3 has 15 amino acids.

The genes are TRBV6-5 and TRBJ2-6; TRBD2 agrees at 7 bases. The CDR3 extends over 15 amino acids. Germline loops: CDR1 MNHEY, CDR2 SVGAGI. V lost 7 bases, J lost 2 bases, and 5 bases stayed unmatched. The CDR3 protein is CASTLGGTGANVLTF. As DNA, the CDR3 is TGTGCCAGCACGCTCGGGGGGACTGGGGCCAACGTCCTGACTTTC.

This clone was observed a few times. This rearrangement joins TRBV28 to TRBJ1-6, with 9 bases aligning to TRBD1. Trimming removed 4 bases from V and 8 bases from J; junction bases left unmatched: 15. This CDR3 has 18 residues. Germline V CDR1 and CDR2: MDHEN, SYDVKM. The CDR3 region has the DNA TGTGCCAGCAGTTCCGGGACAGGGAAGGGAGGGGTCTATTCACCCCTCCACTTT. Translation: CASSSGTGKGGVYSPLHF.

This chain uses TRBV27 with TRBJ2-3, with 7 bases identical to TRBD1. The germline gives CDR1 MNHEY, CDR2 SMNVEV (reference sequence). After removal of 6 bases from V and 4 bases from J, the junction contained 10 bases not matched to a gene. The CDR3 is 15 residues long. The DNA for the CDR3 is TGTGCCAGCAGGCCGTACAGGGGAGCTGCAGATACGCAGTATTTT. This sequence encodes CASRPYRGAADTQYF.

The chain uses TRBV28 and TRBJ1-5, with D maybe TRBD1 (5 bases). Germline values: CDR1 MDHEN, CDR2 SYDVKM. The CDR3 is made up of 17 amino acids. The V end was cut by 7 bases, the J end by 3 bases, with 22 bases between. CDR3 sequence reads: CASTPPSGSPHNQPQHF. The CDR3 DNA reads TGTGCCAGCACGCCTCCATCAGGGTCGCCGCACAATCAGCCCCAGCATTTT. Combining the CDR3 with reference TRBV28 and TRBJ1-5 gives the whole variable domain DVKVTQSSRYLVKRTGEKVFLECVQDMDHENMFWYRQDPGLGLRLIYFSYDVKMKEKGDIPEGYSVSREKKERFSLILESASTNQTSMYLCASTPPSGSPHNQPQHFGDGTRLSIL.

The chain has TRBV3-1 (or the pseudogene TRBV3-2) and TRBJ1-4; no definite D call. The germline V and J ends were trimmed by 1 base and 8 bases, with 8 bases remaining between them. Germline CDR1 reads LGHDT; CDR2 reads YNNKEL (reference sequence). CDR3 length equals 13 residues. The CDR3 nucleotides are TGTGCCAGCAGCCAAGGGTCGGGGGAAAAACTGTTTTTT. Its translation: CASSQGSGEKLFF.

The rearrangement uses TRBV25-1 and TRBJ2-7; no definite D call. The germline CDR1 and CDR2 sequences are MGHDK and SYGVNS. Trimming stripped 2 bases from V and 3 bases from J, with 17 bases between. This CDR3 is built from 16 residues. Here the CDR3 DNA reads TGTGCCAGCAGTGAAAGAACCGCACTCCCCTACTACGAGCAGTACTTC. Protein product: CASSERTALPYYEQYF.

V gene TRBV7-8 combines with J gene TRBJ2-3; D remains ambiguous. With 2 bases removed from V and 1 base from J, the gap between germline ends came to 10 bases. The CDR3 contains 15 residues. Germline values: CDR1 SGHVS, CDR2 FQNEAQ. DNA for the CDR3: TGTGCCAGCAGCTTACGGCGGTTACGCACAGATACGCAGTATTTT. Amino acid sequence: CASSLRRLRTDTQYF.

The gene calls are TRBV14 and TRBJ1-1; a possible D gene is TRBD1 (5 bases). Germline CDR1 reads SGHDN; CDR2 reads FVKESK. The CDR3 runs to 16 residues. The V gene lost 4 bases and the J gene lost 6 bases, with 21 bases spanning the gap. CDR3 sequence (DNA): TGTGCCAGCAGCCGCCAACGGACGGGGGGAGGCTCTGAAGCTTTCTTT. Its protein is CASSRQRTGGGSEAFF.

The rearrangement links TRBV28 to TRBJ1-6, with a weak D call TRBD1 (6 bases). V lost 5 bases and J lost 10, with 15 bases in between. The CDR3 is 14 residues long. The germline gives CDR1 MDHEN, CDR2 SYDVKM. CDR3 in DNA: TGTGCCAGCAGTCCCCGACAGGAAATCTCACCCCTCCACTTT. Translation gives CASSPRQEISPLHF.

V gene TRBV10-2 combines with J gene TRBJ2-6, with a weak D call TRBD2 (5 bases). The germline V and J ends were trimmed by 11 bases and 4 bases, with 15 bases remaining between them. In germline, CDR1 is WSHSY, CDR2 SAAADI. The CDR3 has 14 amino acids. Here the CDR3 reads CAGRQPGGANVLTF. The DNA of the CDR3 is TGCGCCGGACGCCAGCCGGGGGGGGCCAACGTCCTGACTTTC.

The CDR3 sequence is CASSLIGGGRAGNIQYF. The CDR3 DNA follows: TGTGCCAGCAGCTTAATTGGTGGGGGGAGGGCCGGGAACATTCAGTACTTC. The V and J genes are TRBV11-2 and TRBJ2-4, with 7 bases fitting TRBD2. This CDR3 has 17 residues. The ends lost 2 bases at V and 7 bases at J; junction bases unmatched: 14. Germline assignment: CDR1 SGHAT and CDR2 FQNNGV.

The rearrangement links TRBV5-1 to TRBJ2-1, with 8 bases matching TRBD2. The CDR3 runs 14 residues. The trim removed 7 bases at V and 4 bases at J, leaving 7 bases unmatched. From germline, CDR1 is SGHRS and CDR2 YFSETQ. CDR3 in DNA: TGCGCCAGCCAGGCGGCGGGGGGATACAATGAGCAGTTCTTC. Its translation: CASQAAGGYNEQFF.